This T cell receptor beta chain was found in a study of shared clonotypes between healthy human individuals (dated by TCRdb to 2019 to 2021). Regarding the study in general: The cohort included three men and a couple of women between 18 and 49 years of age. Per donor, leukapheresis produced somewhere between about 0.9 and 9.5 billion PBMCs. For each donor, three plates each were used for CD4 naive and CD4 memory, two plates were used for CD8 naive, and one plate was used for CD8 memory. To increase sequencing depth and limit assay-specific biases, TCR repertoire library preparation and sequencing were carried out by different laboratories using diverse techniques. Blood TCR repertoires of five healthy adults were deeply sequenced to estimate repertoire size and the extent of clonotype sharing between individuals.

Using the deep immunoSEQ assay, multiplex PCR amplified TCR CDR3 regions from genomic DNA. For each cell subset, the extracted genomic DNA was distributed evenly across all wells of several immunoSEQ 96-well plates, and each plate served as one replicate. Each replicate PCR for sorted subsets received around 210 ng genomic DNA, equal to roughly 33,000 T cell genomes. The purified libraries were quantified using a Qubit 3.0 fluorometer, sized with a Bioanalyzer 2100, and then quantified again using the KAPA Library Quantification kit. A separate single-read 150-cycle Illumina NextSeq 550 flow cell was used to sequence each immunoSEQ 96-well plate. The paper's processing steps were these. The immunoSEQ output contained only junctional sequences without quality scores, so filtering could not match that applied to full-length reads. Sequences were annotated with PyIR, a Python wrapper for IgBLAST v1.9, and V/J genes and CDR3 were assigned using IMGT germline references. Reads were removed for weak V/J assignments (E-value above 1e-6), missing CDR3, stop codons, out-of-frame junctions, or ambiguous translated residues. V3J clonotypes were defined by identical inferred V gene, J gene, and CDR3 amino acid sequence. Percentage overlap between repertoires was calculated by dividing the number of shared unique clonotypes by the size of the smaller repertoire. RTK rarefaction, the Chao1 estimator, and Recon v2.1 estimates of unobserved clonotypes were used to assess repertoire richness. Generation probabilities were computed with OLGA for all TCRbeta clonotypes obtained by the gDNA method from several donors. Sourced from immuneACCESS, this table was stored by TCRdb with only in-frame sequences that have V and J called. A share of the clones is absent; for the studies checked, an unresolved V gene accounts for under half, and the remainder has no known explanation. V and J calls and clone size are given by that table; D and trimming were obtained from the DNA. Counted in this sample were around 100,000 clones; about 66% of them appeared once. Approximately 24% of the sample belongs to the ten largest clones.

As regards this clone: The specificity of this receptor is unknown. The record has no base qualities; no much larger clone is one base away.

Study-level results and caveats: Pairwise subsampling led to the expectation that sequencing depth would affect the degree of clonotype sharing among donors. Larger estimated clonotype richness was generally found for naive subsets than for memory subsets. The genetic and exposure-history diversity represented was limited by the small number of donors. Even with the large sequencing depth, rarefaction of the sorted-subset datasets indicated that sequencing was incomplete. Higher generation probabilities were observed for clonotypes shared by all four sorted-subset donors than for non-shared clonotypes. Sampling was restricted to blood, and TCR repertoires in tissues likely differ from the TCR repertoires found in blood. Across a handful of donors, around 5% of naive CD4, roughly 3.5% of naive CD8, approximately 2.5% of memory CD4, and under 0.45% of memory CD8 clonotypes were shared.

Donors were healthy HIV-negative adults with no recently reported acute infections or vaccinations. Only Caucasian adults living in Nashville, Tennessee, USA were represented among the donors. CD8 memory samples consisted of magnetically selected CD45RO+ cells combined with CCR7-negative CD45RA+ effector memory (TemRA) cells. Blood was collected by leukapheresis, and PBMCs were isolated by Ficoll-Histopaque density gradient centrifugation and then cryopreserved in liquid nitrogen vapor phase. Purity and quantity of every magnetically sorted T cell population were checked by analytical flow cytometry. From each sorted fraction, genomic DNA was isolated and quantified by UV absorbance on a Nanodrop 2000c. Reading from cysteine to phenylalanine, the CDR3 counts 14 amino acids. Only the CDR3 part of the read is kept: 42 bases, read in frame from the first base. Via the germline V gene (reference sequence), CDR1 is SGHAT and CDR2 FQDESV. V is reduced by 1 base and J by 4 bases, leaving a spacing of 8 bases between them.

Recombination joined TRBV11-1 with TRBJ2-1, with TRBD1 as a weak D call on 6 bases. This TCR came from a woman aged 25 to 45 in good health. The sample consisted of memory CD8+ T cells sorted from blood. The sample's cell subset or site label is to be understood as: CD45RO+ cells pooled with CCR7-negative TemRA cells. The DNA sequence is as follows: TGTGCCAGCAGCTTAGGGGACATTTACAATGAGCAGTTCTTC. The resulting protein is CASSLGDIYNEQFF.